Following are 5 T cell receptor beta chains from one sample sequenced in a study of blood T cell repertoires in COVID-19. The assay was immunoSEQ multiplex PCR, and TCRdb's table has in-frame clones only and misses some. Found here are about 140,000 clones, roughly four fifths of them singletons; the top ten hold 3% to 3.5%. Specimen: PBMCs or T cells enriched from blood (not recorded which). The receptor set was obtained from a woman in her forties or fifties with acute COVID-19.

V gene TRBV30 combines with J gene TRBJ2-7; 10 bases match TRBD2. V shed 4 bases and J 2 bases; nucleotides not matched to a gene: 5. The germline V gene has CDR1 GTSNPN and CDR2 SVGIG (reference sequence). The CDR3 is 14 amino acids. The CDR3 bases are TGTGCCTGGAACCCTGGGACTAGCGCCTACGAGCAGTACTTC. Protein: CAWNPGTSAYEQYF.

Only one count was recorded for this clone. V gene TRBV19 combines with J gene TRBJ2-1; TRBD2 matches at 8 bases. The CDR3 consists of 16 residues. The trim removed 1 base at V and 10 bases at J, leaving 12 bases unmatched. Per the germline V gene, CDR1 is LNHDA and CDR2 is SQIVND (reference sequence). The CDR3 nucleotides read TGTGCCAGTAGTATAGCAGGTTGGAGTAGCGGGGTAGAGCAGTTCTTC. Translated, it gives CASSIAGWSSGVEQFF.

The J gene is TRBJ1-6, the V gene TRBV5-1; D uncertain. Germline V gene sequence: CDR1 SGHRS, CDR2 YFSETQ. The CDR3 spans 14 residues. The V end lost 1 base, the J end lost 10 bases, and 12 bases lay between the germline ends. The CDR3 DNA reads TGCGCCAGCAGCTTGTTTGGAGAAGAATCACCCCTCCACTTT. This sequence encodes CASSLFGEESPLHF.

This clone was recorded once. The rearrangement uses TRBV18 and TRBJ1-3; the D gene is possibly TRBD1 (6 bases). This CDR3 contains 14 residues. Trimming pared 5 bases from V and 2 bases from J, leaving 10 bases between. Germline CDR1 and CDR2: KGHSH and LQKENI. CDR3 region: CASSTGNTGNTIYF. DNA of the CDR3: TGTGCCAGCTCAACAGGGAACACTGGAAACACCATATATTTT.

The rearrangement links TRBV5-5 to TRBJ2-2; 9 bases map to TRBD1. Germline lookup yields CDR1 SGHKS and CDR2 YYEKEE (reference sequence). The trim removed 4 bases at V and 5 bases at J, leaving 6 bases unmatched. This CDR3 is built from 15 residues. In nucleotides, the CDR3 is TGTGCCAGCAGCGGCGGACAGGGGATGACCGGGGAGCTGTTTTTT. Its protein product is CASSGGQGMTGELFF.